Listed below are T cell receptor beta chains from one sample, sequenced in a study of T cell responses to AZD1222 COVID-19 vaccine. Here immunoSEQ multiplex PCR was the method, and the copy in TCRdb shows in-frame clones only, minus some. The sample has 55,000 to 80,000 clones; approximately 90% are singletons. Sample: peripheral blood, taken 28 days after the second AZD1222 dose. All receptors come from an adult who received the AZD1222 COVID-19 vaccine. CDR3s include the opening cysteine and the closing phenylalanine or tryptophan. D genes are given only for firm matches. Rows may omit the clone size; those that give it use once, few, many or a size class.

cdr3_aa	cdr3_length	v_call	j_call	d_call	clone_size
CASSLLVLSSTNQPQHF	17	TRBV28	TRBJ1-5	.	once
CASSQEKYTGSYEQYF	16	TRBV4-1	TRBJ2-7	.	.
CASSYPGAGNEQFF	14	TRBV6-2/TRBV6-3	TRBJ2-1	TRBD2	once
CASSPGEETQYF	12	TRBV6-5	TRBJ2-5	.	.
CASSQGDGWSYEQYF	15	TRBV4-1	TRBJ2-7	.	few
CASSVDGVGNTGELFF	16	TRBV5-4	TRBJ2-2	.	.
CASSEAPGVSYNEQFF	16	TRBV2	TRBJ2-1	.	.
CASSSDIYTRLAGEQFF	17	TRBV7-9	TRBJ2-1	TRBD2	.
CSASSRGSYEQYF	13	TRBV20-1	TRBJ2-7	.	.
CASSLGLRGELFF	13	TRBV5-8	TRBJ2-2	.	.
CASSDPGQSGPRNTIYF	17	TRBV6-1	TRBJ1-3	.	.
CASSSGQEPYQPQHF	15	TRBV21-1	TRBJ1-5	.	once
CASSKSTGFGNQPQHF	16	TRBV19	TRBJ1-5	.	.
CASSIPPWGVRSYNEQFF	18	TRBV19	TRBJ2-1	.	.
CSVPEGALDTEAFF	14	TRBV29-1	TRBJ1-1	TRBD1	.
CASGYHFEAFF	11	TRBV12-5	TRBJ1-1	.	.
CASSAEDRTHGYTF	14	TRBV2	TRBJ1-2	TRBD1	few
CASIRTARNTEAFF	14	TRBV6-5	TRBJ1-1	.	.
CASSSIPGTSRSSYNEQFF	19	TRBV28	TRBJ2-1	TRBD2	.
CASRLRALTNEKLFF	15	TRBV4-1	TRBJ1-4	.	.
CAITATGAAEAFF	13	TRBV10-3	TRBJ1-1	TRBD1	.
CASSRGGPSTNEKLFF	16	TRBV6-6	TRBJ1-4	.	.
CAIRSSGNTIYF	12	TRBV7-9	TRBJ1-3	.	few
CSASLQDTQYF	11	TRBV20-1	TRBJ2-3	.	.
CASSQDSGVNTIYF	14	TRBV14	TRBJ1-3	.	.
CASSYSEPKASGYTF	15	TRBV6-5	TRBJ1-2	.	.
CASGSPGYEQYF	12	TRBV12-5	TRBJ2-7	.	few
CASSQDAASGVIGEQYF	17	TRBV3-1/TRBV3-2	TRBJ2-7	TRBD2	.